This entry lists 14 T cell receptor beta chains sequenced from one sample in a study of T-cell reconstitution after alpha-beta-depleted transplantation in children. TCRbeta library construction was performed incorporating unique molecular identifiers. A single record per CDR3 protein comes from TCRdb applying MiXCR to the PCR reads. The sample lists about a million distinct CDR3 sequences; 25% to 30% were seen once. The source was PBMCs, mostly from graft donor cells, collected 360 days after TCRalphabeta/CD19-depleted stem cell transplant. The receptors shown here come from a boy younger than two who had a stem cell transplant for SCID, so the T cells may come from the graft donor.

The genes are TRBV4-1 and TRBJ1-1; D ambiguous. This CDR3 region has 12 residues. V lost 0 bases and J lost 7, with 6 bases in between. Germline V gene sequence: CDR1 MGHRA, CDR2 YSYEKL. The CDR3 DNA reads as TGCGCCAGCAGCCAAGAAACGGGTGAAGCTTTCTTT. This codes for CASSQETGEAFF.

This clonotype was found many times. The V gene is TRBV5-1, the J gene TRBJ2-7, with 9 bases lining up with TRBD1. Germline V gives CDR1 SGHRS, CDR2 YFSETQ. V was pared by 7 bases and J by 3 bases, with 8 bases of the junction left unmatched. The CDR3 is made up of 14 amino acids. CDR3 bases: TGCGCCAGCGGTTCCGTGGACAGGGGCTACGAGCAGTACTTC. Protein: CASGSVDRGYEQYF.

The chain links TRBV20-1 to TRBJ2-2, with D unclear. Between the trimmed V and J ends, which lost 1 base and 6 bases, there was a span of 6 bases. The germline V gene has CDR1 DFQATT and CDR2 SNEGSKA (reference sequence). The CDR3 covers 12 residues. CDR3 coding DNA: TGCAGTGCTAGAGGTGGGGCCGGGGAGCTGTTTTTT. Its protein product is CSARGGAGELFF.

This clonotype was observed a handful of times. This chain links TRBV5-1 with TRBJ2-1; 12 bases are a match to TRBD2. In germline, CDR1 is SGHRS, CDR2 YFSETQ. CDR3 size: 15 residues. The trim removed 1 base at V and 7 bases at J, leaving 3 bases unmatched. The CDR3 loop is CASSLWLAGGNEQFF. The CDR3 bases are TGCGCCAGCAGCTTGTGGCTAGCGGGGGGGAATGAGCAGTTCTTC.

This clonotype came up a few times. V is TRBV29-1 and J is TRBJ1-1; tentative D call: TRBD1 (5 bases). The CDR3 consists of 13 residues. V lost 7 bases, J lost 2 bases, and 14 bases lay in between. Germline CDR1 is SQVTM and CDR2 is ANQGSEA. The CDR3 loop is CSGRGVLNTEAFF. The CDR3 region has the DNA TGCAGCGGGCGGGGGGTACTTAACACTGAAGCTTTCTTT.

The rearrangement joins TRBV4-1 to TRBJ2-3, with 7 nucleotides matching TRBD2. J was trimmed by 5 bases and V by 4 bases; bases with no gene match: 12. The CDR3 spans 16 residues. The germline CDR1 and CDR2 sequences are MGHRA and YSYEKL. CDR3 sequence reads: CASSPQVAGPKDTQYF. CDR3 DNA: TGCGCCAGCAGCCCCCAGGTAGCGGGCCCCAAAGATACGCAGTATTTT.

V and J are TRBV20-1 and TRBJ2-1; TRBD2 matches 10 bases. Germline V gene sequence: CDR1 DFQATT, CDR2 SNEGSKA (reference sequence). Germline trimming cut 0 bases from V and 4 bases from J; bases unmatched to any gene: 12. This CDR3 comprises 18 residues. CDR3 amino acids: CSARDPAKAGGPYNEQFF. CDR3 nucleotide sequence: TGCAGTGCTAGAGATCCAGCCAAAGCGGGGGGGCCTTACAATGAGCAGTTCTTC.

V is TRBV20-1 and J is TRBJ1-1; tentative D call: TRBD1 (5 bases). Deletions cut 6 bases from V and 7 bases from J, with 18 bases between. The CDR3 is made up of 13 amino acids. Germline CDR1 and CDR2: DFQATT and SNEGSKA (reference sequence). The CDR3 sequence is CSADTGTHLEAFF. For the CDR3, the DNA is TGCAGTGCCGACACAGGAACACACCTTGAAGCTTTCTTT.

A few counts support this clonotype. The chain employs TRBV11-2 and TRBJ2-7; 10 bases fit TRBD2. The CDR3 is made up of 17 amino acids. CDR1 SGHAT and CDR2 FQNNGV come from the germline V gene. V was pared by 2 bases and J by 1 base, with 8 bases of the junction left unmatched. The CDR3 bases are TGTGCCAGCAGCTTACCGAGCGGGGGGGTTTCGTCCTACGAGCAGTACTTC. Its translation: CASSLPSGGVSSYEQYF.

This clonotype was seen more than once but under ten times. The chain recombines TRBV7-9 with TRBJ2-3, with D perhaps TRBD1 or TRBD2 (6 bases each). CDR1 is SEHNR, CDR2 FQNEAQ, per germline (reference sequence). This CDR3 is built from 16 residues. Trimming pared 0 bases from V and 4 bases from J, leaving 14 bases between. The CDR3 region has the DNA TGTGCCAGCAGCTTAGCAGGGCAGGGGAGGCCAGATACGCAGTATTTT. It yields the protein CASSLAGQGRPDTQYF.

V usage is TRBV29-1 and J usage is TRBJ2-3; D remains unclear. V shed 4 bases and J shed 1 base, with 6 bases lying between them. The CDR3 length is 12 residues. Germline V gene data show CDR1 as SQVTM and CDR2 as ANQGSEA. For the CDR3, the DNA is TGCAGCGTTGGGTCTCGCACAGATACGCAGTATTTT. Translating gives CSVGSRTDTQYF.

The chain carries TRBV7-7 and TRBJ2-3; D gene ambiguous. This CDR3 is built from 13 residues. V gave up 5 bases and J gave up 6 bases, with 12 bases separating them. Germline V lookup: CDR1 SSHAT, CDR2 FNYEAQ (reference sequence). The CDR3 DNA follows: TGTGCCAGCAGCCCCATTGAGAGCGATACGCAGTATTTT. Protein sequence: CASSPIESDTQYF.

The chain uses TRBV12-3 or TRBV12-4 and TRBJ2-3; 10 bases are a match to TRBD2. CDR3 length: 17 amino acids. Trimming removed 5 bases from V and 11 bases from J; junction bases left unmatched: 19. The CDR3 loop is CASSQWAGLAGAIGQYF. The CDR3 DNA sequence: TGTGCCAGCAGTCAGTGGGCAGGGCTAGCGGGAGCTATAGGGCAGTATTTT.

V gene TRBV4-1 combines with J gene TRBJ1-1; D uncertain. The V gene lost 3 bases and the J gene lost 7 bases, with 9 bases spanning the gap. This CDR3 is 12 amino acids long. Germline V gene lookup returns CDR1 MGHRA and CDR2 YSYEKL. The CDR3 reads CASSQNGDEAFF. The DNA for the CDR3 is TGCGCCAGCAGCCAGAACGGGGATGAAGCTTTCTTT.